The clone carrying this T cell receptor beta chain was counted between two and nine times. Its antigen is undetermined. These data are taken from a study of cytomegalovirus exposure and HLA in healthy donors. On the study more broadly: Genetic ancestry analysis placed about 76% of the approximately 400 donors that were genotyped in the Caucasian-associated cluster.

CDR3 length equals 14 residues. The ends were cut back, 5 bases at V and 2 bases at J, with 13 bases in the middle. Germline V CDR1 and CDR2: MNHEY, SMNVEV (reference sequence). The study, taken as a whole, reports: The analysis excluded some indistinguishable V segments, including TRBV6-2 and TRBV6-3.

Both 60 Vbeta primers and 13 Jbeta primers went into the PCR. Clones were sequenced by immunoSEQ multiplex PCR, and TCRdb holds only the in-frame ones, with some missing. The table shows roughly 98,000 clones, with around 79% occurring only once. This receptor was taken from a woman in her seventies in good health and CMV-seropositive. The V and J genes are TRBV27 and TRBJ2-7; unclear D gene. The sequenced material came from PBMCs. CDR3 loop: CASSQKFSPYEQYF. CDR3 sequence (DNA): TGTGCCAGCAGTCAGAAGTTCTCTCCCTACGAGCAGTACTTC.